The clone carrying this T cell receptor beta chain appeared once. Trimming took 5 bases from V and 4 from J, leaving 20 bases between them. CDR3 length equals 16 residues. Germline V gene lookup returns CDR1 SEHNR and CDR2 FQNEAQ (reference sequence). The sample belongs to a study of shared T cell receptors in the human thymus. Method: immunoSEQ multiplex PCR; TCRdb's copy keeps in-frame clones and lacks some. This repertoire shows about 610,000 clones, roughly 90% found once; its top ten account for 0.0085% to 0.012%. This same sample was also part of a study on human thymus T cells. From that second work: Donors were healthy Finnish infants having corrective surgery for congenital heart defects. From resections taken during corrective heart surgery, the thymus tissue was obtained. An apparent bias in V and J gene usage was seen in thymic and blood repertoires. Related studies found that unrelated individuals share highly overlapping thymic repertoires.

The sample was thymocytes. V gene TRBV7-9 combines with J gene TRBJ1-2; the D is unclear. The receptor's source is a boy under two years old with a congenital heart defect. The CDR3 sequence: CASSPDLISSVYGYTF. In DNA form, the CDR3 reads TGTGCCAGCAGCCCCGACTTAATCTCCAGTGTCTATGGCTACACCTTC.